This TCR beta chain was identified during a study of T-cell reconstitution after alpha-beta-depleted transplantation in children. Preparing the TCRbeta library involved the use of unique molecular identifiers. MiXCR, run by TCRdb on the PCR reads, gives a single entry per CDR3 protein. This table holds 440,000 or so distinct CDR3 sequences, 43% found once. Germline CDR1 LNHNV, CDR2 YYDKDF (reference sequence). With 5 bases clipped from V and 2 bases from J, the junction kept 18 bases outside the gene matches. The CDR3 sequence is 19 residues long. Study-level findings and limits: One year post-transplant, T-cell counts and diversity were largely derived from T cells produced anew. For some patients, TCRbeta diversity was high at day 60 because of recipient T cells and thymic progenitors that survived.

This clonotype was counted only a few times. Its cognate antigen is unknown. The clonotype was recovered from a girl aged 2 to 9 with aplastic anemia, due to receive a stem cell transplant. Sequencing used PBMCs, obtained before TCRalphabeta/CD19-depleted stem cell transplant. V and J are TRBV15 and TRBJ2-3; TRBD2 agrees at 8 bases. The CDR3 bases are TGTGCCACCAGCTCCCGGAGACCCGGGACTAGGATCCTCACAGATACGCAGTATTTT. Protein product: CATSSRRPGTRILTDTQYF.